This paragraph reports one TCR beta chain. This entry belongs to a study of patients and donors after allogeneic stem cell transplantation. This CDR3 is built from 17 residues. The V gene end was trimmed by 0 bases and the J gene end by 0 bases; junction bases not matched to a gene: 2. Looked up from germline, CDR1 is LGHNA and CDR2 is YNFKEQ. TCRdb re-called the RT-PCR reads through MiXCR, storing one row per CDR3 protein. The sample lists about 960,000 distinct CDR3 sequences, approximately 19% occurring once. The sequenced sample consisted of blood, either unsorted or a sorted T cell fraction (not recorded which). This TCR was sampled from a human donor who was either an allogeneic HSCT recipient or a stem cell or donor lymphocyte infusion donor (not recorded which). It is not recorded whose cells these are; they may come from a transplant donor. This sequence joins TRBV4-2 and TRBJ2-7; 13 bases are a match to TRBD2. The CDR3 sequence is CASSQDGTSGASYEQYF. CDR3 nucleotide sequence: TGTGCCAGCAGCCAAGATGGGACTAGCGGGGCCTCCTACGAGCAGTACTTC.